This T cell receptor beta chain was documented in a study of blood T cell repertoires in COVID-19. Study background: From T cells, B-cell-depleted T cells, or PBMCs came the material, which was cDNA or gDNA.

In germline, CDR1 is SGHKS, CDR2 YYEKEE (reference sequence). This CDR3 is built from 14 residues. V lost 0 bases and J 12 bases, leaving 16 bases between the germline ends. This clone was seen more than once but under ten times. Authors' data handling: Estimation of nucleated cell counts relied on the amplification of reference gene primers. This table comes from immunoSEQ multiplex PCR, and its TCRdb copy is limited to in-frame clones, with some not included. The V and J calls and the clone size are those of that table, but D and trimming were determined from the DNA. The table lists roughly 120,000 clones, more than 75% of them singletons.

J is TRBJ2-1 and V is TRBV5-5, with D perhaps TRBD2 (5 bases). The sample taken for sequencing was peripheral blood. This receptor was identified in a human donor in a cohort sampled during active COVID-19. In DNA form, the CDR3 reads TGTGCCAGCAGCTTGGAGACCGGTCTAGCAGTGCAGTTCTTC. This codes for CASSLETGLAVQFF.